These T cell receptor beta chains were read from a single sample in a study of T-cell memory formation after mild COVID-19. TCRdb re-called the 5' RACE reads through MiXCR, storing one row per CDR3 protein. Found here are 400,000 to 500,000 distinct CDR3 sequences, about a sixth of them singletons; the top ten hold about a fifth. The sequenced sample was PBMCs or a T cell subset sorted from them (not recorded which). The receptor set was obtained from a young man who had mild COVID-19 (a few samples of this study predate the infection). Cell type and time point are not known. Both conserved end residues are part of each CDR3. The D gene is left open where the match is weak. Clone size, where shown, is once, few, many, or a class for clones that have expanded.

CSASLAGGVTKNIQYF | TGCAGTGCTAGTCTAGCGGGAGGGGTAACCAAAAACATTCAGTACTTC | TRBD2 | TRBJ2-4 | few | TRBV20-1
CASSQQTSSSYNSPLHF | TGCGCCAGCAGCCAGCAGACTAGCAGCTCCTATAATTCACCCCTCCACTTT | NA | TRBJ1-6 | NA | TRBV4-3
CASSRTGSPTSGANVLTF | TGTGCCAGCAGCCGAACAGGGTCGCCTACCTCTGGGGCCAACGTCCTGACTTTC | NA | TRBJ2-6 | few | TRBV9
CASSWGTGADTEAFF | TGTGCCAGCAGTTGGGGGACAGGGGCGGACACTGAAGCTTTCTTT | TRBD1 | TRBJ1-1 | many | TRBV12-3/TRBV12-4
CASSPRSGVDTEAFF | TGCGCCAGCAGCCCACGGAGCGGGGTTGACACTGAAGCTTTCTTT | NA | TRBJ1-1 | NA | TRBV5-1
CASSLTGEVGNTQYF | TGTGCCAGCAGCTTAACCGGGGAGGTAGGGAATACGCAGTATTTT | NA | TRBJ2-3 | many | TRBV7-3
CASSLGGTSYEQYF | TGTGCCAGCAGCTTAGGGGGCACGTCCTATGAGCAGTACTTC | NA | TRBJ2-7 | many | TRBV7-6
CASSFERTGYSYNEQFF | TGTGCCAGCAGCTTCGAACGGACAGGGTACTCCTACAATGAGCAGTTCTTC | TRBD1 | TRBJ2-1 | NA | TRBV7-8
CATSRDSAGAYEQYF | TGTGCCACCAGCAGAGATTCGGCAGGTGCCTACGAGCAGTACTTC | NA | TRBJ2-7 | NA | TRBV15
CASSRQGRGTGELFF | TGTGCCAGCAGCAGACAGGGAAGGGGCACCGGGGAGCTGTTTTTT | TRBD1 | TRBJ2-2 | few | TRBV7-6
CASSLGLAGPDYNEQFF | TGCGCCAGCAGCTTGGGACTAGCGGGTCCAGACTACAATGAGCAGTTCTTC | TRBD2 | TRBJ2-1 | few | TRBV5-1
CASSLTGDITDTQYF | TGCGCCAGCAGCTTGACGGGAGATATCACAGATACGCAGTATTTT | NA | TRBJ2-3 | few | TRBV5-1
CASSYLGVGNTIYF | TGTGCCAGCAGTTATTTGGGGGTCGGAAACACCATATATTTT | NA | TRBJ1-3 | many | TRBV6-5
CASSLDGPNPSNEQFF | TGTGCCAGCAGCTTAGATGGCCCTAATCCGTCTAATGAGCAGTTCTTC | NA | TRBJ2-1 | NA | TRBV7-2
CASSRDSANYGYTF | TGTGCCAGTAGCAGGGACAGCGCTAACTATGGCTACACCTTC | TRBD1 | TRBJ1-2 | NA | TRBV19
CSARDTASRELHGYTF | TGCAGTGCTAGAGATACCGCCTCAAGGGAGTTGCATGGCTACACCTTC | NA | TRBJ1-2 | NA | TRBV20-1
CASSLAGLSSGNTIYF | TGTGCCAGCAGCTTAGCGGGCCTGAGCTCTGGAAACACCATATATTTT | NA | TRBJ1-3 | few | TRBV7-2
CSARGGIQETQYF | TGCAGTGCCCGGGGGGGGATCCAAGAGACCCAGTACTTC | TRBD2 | TRBJ2-5 | NA | TRBV20-1
CASSYLQGAGYGYTF | TGTGCCAGCAGTTACTTACAGGGGGCAGGTTATGGCTACACCTTC | TRBD1 | TRBJ1-2 | NA | TRBV6-6
CASGGRQETQYF | TGTGCCAGTGGGGGACGGCAAGAGACCCAGTACTTC | NA | TRBJ2-5 | few | TRBV6-6
CASSRSSTGDTEAFF | TGTGCCAGCAGCCGATCCTCTACAGGGGACACTGAAGCTTTCTTT | TRBD1 | TRBJ1-1 | few | TRBV7-2
CASSGLAVTTDTQYF | TGTGCCAGCAGTGGACTAGCGGTGACGACAGATACGCAGTATTTT | TRBD2 | TRBJ2-3 | NA | TRBV12-3/TRBV12-4
CASSLGVAGDGETQYF | TGTGCCAGCAGTTTAGGGGTAGCGGGGGATGGGGAGACCCAGTACTTC | TRBD2 | TRBJ2-5 | NA | TRBV27
CASSFRSTDTGELFF | TGTGCCAGCAGCTTTAGGTCGACCGACACCGGGGAGCTGTTTTTT | NA | TRBJ2-2 | few | TRBV7-2